The T cell receptor beta chain under discussion was sequenced for a study of tumor-infiltrating lymphocytes in localized non-small cell lung cancer. Turning to the study itself: The cohort mixed smokers and never-smokers, several histologies, and some post-neoadjuvant-chemotherapy samples. Study-wide results and caveats: Available tissue quantity limited TCR sequencing to a patient subset.

The CDR3 spans 11 residues. Germline values: CDR1 MNHNY, CDR2 SVGAGI (reference sequence). V shed 8 bases and J shed 3 bases, with 7 bases lying between them. Of note for this clone: Antigen unknown.

The protocol was immunoSEQ multiplex PCR, while the TCRdb copy is restricted to in-frame clones and leaves out a portion. The sample lists 9,300 or so clones; 70% to 85% were seen once. Sample: uninvolved lung tissue not adjacent to the tumor. This clonotype was sampled from a human donor with non-small cell lung cancer. V gene TRBV6-6 combines with J gene TRBJ1-1; D unresolved. CDR3 region: CASSHYTEAFF. The CDR3 DNA sequence: TGTGCCAGCTCCCATTACACTGAAGCTTTCTTT.